A selection of T cell receptor beta chains follows, all from one sample in a study of molecular identifiers for immune sequencing clone quantification. MiXCR was run by TCRdb on the PCR reads, yielding one entry per CDR3 protein. Among about 630,000 distinct CDR3 sequences listed, about 25% were seen once. The sequenced material came from naive CD8+ T cells from blood, with Jurkat cell RNA spiked in. The receptors stem from a human donor in good health. Some libraries in this study had Jurkat cell RNA spiked in. Both conserved end residues are part of each CDR3. Each record gives: J gene, clone size, V gene, D gene, CDR3 length, CDR3 protein, CDR3 DNA. A D gene is named only where the DNA matches it firmly. Clone size is stated in some rows and not others, as once, few, many or a class when expanded.

TRBJ1-1 many TRBV7-2 - 15 CASSPPGRVEAEAFF TGTGCCAGCAGCCCCCCCGGGCGGGTGGAGGCTGAAGCTTTCTTT
TRBJ2-7 few TRBV28 - 14 CASSLLGRTYEQYF TGTGCCAGCAGTTTATTGGGCAGGACTTACGAGCAGTACTTC
TRBJ2-1 - TRBV4-1 TRBD1 15 CASSQDRGPRHEQFF TGCGCCAGCAGCCAAGATAGGGGGCCGAGGCATGAGCAGTTCTTC
TRBJ2-7 - TRBV7-9 - 12 CASSLELSEQYF TGTGCCAGCAGCTTAGAACTGTCCGAGCAGTACTTC
TRBJ2-7 - TRBV15 TRBD2 13 CAPSLAGDYAPYF TGTGCCCCCAGCCTAGCGGGGGACTACGCGCCGTACTTC
TRBJ2-7 few TRBV27 TRBD2 15 CASSASGGFNYEQYF TGTGCCAGCAGCGCCAGCGGGGGCTTTAATTACGAGCAGTACTTC
TRBJ2-3 many TRBV19 - 10 CATSTDTQYF TGTGCCACCTCCACAGATACGCAGTATTTT
TRBJ2-5 many TRBV6-5 TRBD2 18 CASSYSTSLAGVEETQYF TGTGCCAGCAGTTACTCGACTTCCCTAGCGGGAGTTGAAGAGACCCAGTACTTC
TRBJ1-3 - TRBV15 - 15 CATSRDRHSGNTIYF TGTGCCACCAGCAGAGATCGCCACTCTGGAAACACCATATATTTT
TRBJ2-5 - TRBV7-8 TRBD2 16 CASSLVERGARETQYF TGTGCCAGCAGCTTAGTGGAGCGGGGGGCGCGAGAGACCCAGTACTTC
TRBJ1-5 few TRBV2 - 15 CASSGTDDSNQPQHF TGTGCCAGCAGTGGGACAGACGATAGCAATCAGCCCCAGCATTTT
TRBJ2-2 many TRBV27 - 15 CASSLSSANTGELFF TGTGCCAGCAGTTTAAGCAGCGCGAACACCGGGGAGCTGTTTTTT
TRBJ2-3 - TRBV18 - 15 CASSSWDGTTDTQYF TGTGCCAGCTCATCGTGGGACGGGACCACAGATACGCAGTATTTT
TRBJ1-1 - TRBV6-5 TRBD1 14 CASSYSGQGRSASF TGTGCCAGCAGTTACTCCGGACAGGGGCGGTCGGCTTCCTTT
TRBJ2-7 - TRBV7-6 - 13 CASQHFISYEQYF TGTGCCAGCCAACACTTTATCTCCTACGAGCAGTACTTC
TRBJ2-3 - TRBV9 - 15 CASSVGTGNGDTQYF TGTGCCAGCAGCGTAGGGACGGGAAACGGAGATACGCAGTATTTT
TRBJ2-3 - TRBV13 - 15 CASSWGAATSDTQYF TGTGCCAGCAGCTGGGGGGCCGCTACCTCAGATACGCAGTATTTT
TRBJ2-5 - TRBV27 TRBD1 16 CASSLILPTGEETQYF TGTGCCAGCAGCCTTATCTTACCGACAGGGGAGGAGACCCAGTACTTC
TRBJ1-1 many TRBV9 - 15 CASSPIGGGDTEAFF TGTGCCAGCAGCCCCATCGGGGGAGGCGACACTGAAGCTTTCTTT
TRBJ2-7 many TRBV20-1 TRBD1 15 CSARSTGSSSYEQYF TGCAGTGCTAGGTCGACAGGGAGTAGCTCCTACGAGCAGTACTTC
TRBJ2-7 - TRBV4-3 - 16 CASSQGSTGNSYEQYF TGCGCCAGCAGCCAAGGTTCAACAGGGAATAGCTACGAGCAGTACTTC
TRBJ1-2 few TRBV19 TRBD1 17 CASSLRDRETYGYGYTF TGTGCCAGTAGTCTCCGGGACAGGGAGACTTACGGCTATGGCTACACCTTC
TRBJ2-7 - TRBV27 TRBD2 14 CASSPRGLAGEQYF TGTGCCAGCAGCCCCCGGGGACTAGCGGGAGAGCAGTACTTC
TRBJ2-5 - TRBV9 TRBD2 15 CASTRSGGAWAPPYF TGTGCCAGCACCAGGAGCGGGGGGGCCTGGGCGCCCCCGTACTTC
TRBJ1-2 many TRBV12-3/TRBV12-4 - 14 CASSLNAQNYGYTF TGTGCCAGCAGTTTAAACGCGCAGAACTATGGCTACACCTTC
TRBJ1-1 many TRBV13 - 12 CASSLASSGAFF TGTGCCAGCAGCTTAGCTTCTTCTGGGGCTTTCTTT
TRBJ1-1 few TRBV19 TRBD1 14 CASSQQGASTEAFF TGTGCCAGTAGTCAACAGGGGGCGAGTACTGAAGCTTTCTTT
TRBJ1-1 - TRBV7-9 - 14 CASSPIGRPDEDFF TGTGCCAGCAGCCCGATAGGCCGCCCCGATGAAGATTTCTTT
TRBJ1-1 once TRBV28 - 15 CASGLLGQPNTEAFF TGTGCCAGCGGTTTATTAGGACAGCCCAACACTGAAGCTTTCTTT
TRBJ2-7 many TRBV6-5 - 13 CASSYSIGYEQYF TGTGCCAGCAGTTACTCGATCGGATACGAGCAGTACTTC
TRBJ2-2 few TRBV27 - 15 CASSLSGEYTGELFF TGTGCCAGCAGTTTATCGGGCGAATACACCGGGGAGCTGTTTTTT
TRBJ2-7 - TRBV7-3 - 13 CASSLTLGYGQYF TGTGCCAGCAGCTTAACGCTGGGGTACGGGCAGTACTTC
TRBJ2-3 many TRBV7-9 - 16 CASSPRTAQLTDTQYF TGTGCCAGCAGCCCCCGGACAGCTCAACTCACAGATACGCAGTATTTT
TRBJ1-3 many TRBV27 - 15 CASSLAASSGNTIYF TGTGCCAGCAGTTTGGCAGCCAGCTCTGGAAACACCATATATTTT
TRBJ2-7 once TRBV30 - 15 CAWSVWIGRSYEQYF TGTGCCTGGAGTGTATGGATTGGCCGTTCCTACGAGCAGTACTTC
TRBJ2-7 many TRBV14 - 17 CASSRNLWARVSYEQYF TGTGCCAGCAGCCGAAACCTCTGGGCCCGTGTTTCCTACGAGCAGTACTTC
TRBJ2-7 many TRBV7-9 TRBD2 15 CASSLVGTSGHEQYF TGTGCCAGCAGCTTAGTGGGGACTAGCGGCCACGAGCAGTACTTC
TRBJ1-6 - TRBV4-3 - 14 CASSQDRINSPLHF TGCGCCAGCAGCCAAGATCGCATTAATTCACCCCTCCACTTT
TRBJ1-6 few TRBV27 - 14 CASSSAGSTSPLHF TGTGCCAGCAGTTCCGCGGGGTCCACCTCACCCCTCCACTTT
TRBJ2-5 many TRBV6-5 TRBD2 12 CATWTSSETQYF TGTGCCACCTGGACTAGCAGTGAGACCCAGTACTTC
TRBJ2-7 - TRBV6-5 - 13 CASSYGYSFEQYF TGTGCCAGCAGTTACGGATACTCCTTCGAGCAGTACTTC
TRBJ2-3 many TRBV7-6 TRBD2 14 CASSRTRATDTQYF TGTGCCAGCAGCCGGACTAGGGCCACAGATACGCAGTATTTT
TRBJ2-5 many TRBV4-3 - 14 CASSPDSRLETQYF TGCGCCAGCAGCCCGGACAGCCGATTGGAGACCCAGTACTTC
TRBJ2-7 many TRBV20-1 - 11 CSAPLAYEQYF TGCAGTGCTCCACTAGCCTACGAGCAGTACTTC
TRBJ2-2 many TRBV5-4 - 14 CASSEDLAAGELFF TGTGCCAGCAGCGAGGACCTGGCCGCCGGGGAGCTGTTTTTT
TRBJ2-1 - TRBV7-9 TRBD2 15 CASSFLAGGLNEQFF TGTGCCAGCAGCTTTTTAGCGGGGGGCCTCAATGAGCAGTTCTTC
TRBJ2-5 - TRBV7-6 - 16 CAGSFNIRTYQETQYF TGTGCCGGCAGCTTTAATATCCGGACCTACCAAGAGACCCAGTACTTC
TRBJ1-1 few TRBV4-3 TRBD1 16 CASSPLQGARNTEAFF TGCGCCAGCAGCCCATTACAGGGGGCCCGGAACACTGAAGCTTTCTTT
TRBJ1-5 few TRBV30 - 14 CAWATGTGNQPQHF TGTGCCTGGGCCACAGGGACGGGGAATCAGCCCCAGCATTTT
TRBJ2-1 - TRBV4-3 - 13 CASSPGIYNEQFF TGCGCCAGCAGCCCCGGGATTTACAATGAGCAGTTCTTC
TRBJ2-3 few TRBV27 TRBD2 14 CASSFGGSPDTQYF TGTGCCAGCAGTTTTGGCGGGAGCCCCGATACGCAGTATTTT
TRBJ1-5 many TRBV6-2/TRBV6-3 - 15 CASSRWEGDEQPQHF TGTGCCAGCAGTAGGTGGGAAGGGGATGAACAGCCCCAGCATTTT
TRBJ2-5 - TRBV7-6 - 15 CASSYATGRQETQYF TGTGCCAGCAGCTACGCTACCGGGAGACAAGAGACCCAGTACTTC
TRBJ1-2 many TRBV19 - 15 CASSIFDRAPGGYTF TGTGCCAGTAGTATCTTCGACAGAGCTCCCGGAGGCTACACCTTC
TRBJ1-4 many TRBV11-2 TRBD1 15 CASSDDRALREKLFF TGTGCCAGCAGCGATGACAGGGCCCTTCGTGAAAAACTGTTTTTT
TRBJ2-2 - TRBV28 - 13 CASRPWETGELFF TGTGCCAGCAGACCCTGGGAAACCGGGGAGCTGTTTTTT
TRBJ1-5 many TRBV5-6 TRBD1 15 CASSMAGGFNQPQHF TGTGCCAGCAGCATGGCAGGGGGCTTCAATCAGCCCCAGCATTTT